This is a list of T cell receptor beta chains from one sample in a study of cytomegalovirus exposure and HLA in healthy donors. Clones were read by immunoSEQ multiplex PCR, and TCRdb kept only the in-frame ones, dropping some. This repertoire shows around 90,000 clones, about 81% found once; its top ten account for 3% to 3.5%. The material sequenced was PBMCs. The receptors stem from a woman between 40 and 55 years old in good health and CMV-seronegative. CDR3s include the opening cysteine and the closing phenylalanine or tryptophan. A D gene is named only where the DNA matches it firmly. Some rows mark clone size as missing; the rest say once, few, many or name a class of expanded clone.

clone_size,d_call,v_call,j_call,cdr3_nt,cdr3_aa
-,-,TRBV29-1,TRBJ1-5,TGCAGCGTTGAGGCCGCGGGGGCAAATAGCAATCAGCCCCAGCATTTT,CSVEAAGANSNQPQHF
-,-,TRBV6-6,TRBJ2-2,TGTGCCAGCAGTACACCCCTCGACACCGGGGAGCTGTTTTTT,CASSTPLDTGELFF
few,TRBD1,TRBV7-2,TRBJ2-7,TGTGCCAGCAGCTCCGGTTGGGACAGAGGCGACGAGCAGTACTTC,CASSSGWDRGDEQYF
-,TRBD2,TRBV29-1,TRBJ2-1,TGCAGCGTTGATTTATTAGGCGGGGGAGCGGGAGCCCTGTTCTTC,CSVDLLGGGAGALFF
-,-,TRBV15,TRBJ2-7,TGTGCCACCAGCATCGAAAGCGGTCGCTCCTACGAGCAGTACTTC,CATSIESGRSYEQYF
-,-,TRBV4-3,TRBJ2-7,TGCGCCAGCAGCCAAGATGTCGTTGAGCAGTACTTC,CASSQDVVEQYF
-,TRBD2,TRBV9,TRBJ2-5,TGTGCCAGCAGCGTAGGGGGACTAGTGGGGGAGACCCAGTACTTC,CASSVGGLVGETQYF
-,-,TRBV2,TRBJ1-1,TGTGCCAGCAGTCTACCGGGACAAGTGAACACTGAAGCTTTCTTT,CASSLPGQVNTEAFF
few,-,TRBV4-3,TRBJ1-1,TGCGCCAGCAGCCAAGATGGAGGAGTGAACACTGAAGCTTTCTTT,CASSQDGGVNTEAFF
-,-,TRBV28,TRBJ2-2,TGTGCCAGCAGTGCCGGGGTGAGCACCGGGGAGCTGTTTTTT,CASSAGVSTGELFF
-,TRBD2,TRBV7-9,TRBJ2-7,TGTGCCAGCAGCTTAGAGGGAGGGCCTATCCACTCCTACGAGCAGTACTTC,CASSLEGGPIHSYEQYF
-,-,TRBV11-2,TRBJ2-7,TGTGCCAGCAGCTTAGCACACAGGGAGTACGAGCAGTACTTC,CASSLAHREYEQYF
-,-,TRBV6-4,TRBJ1-1,TGTGCCAGCCGAGAGTGGGCAGACACTGAAGCTTTCTTT,CASREWADTEAFF
-,TRBD2,TRBV7-2,TRBJ2-2,TGTGCCAGCAGCTTAGCGATCAGCGGGACCCTCACCGGGGAGCTGTTTTTT,CASSLAISGTLTGELFF
-,-,TRBV28,TRBJ1-4,TGTGCCAGCAGTTTAGGGGCCGTACGGATTAATGAAAAACTGTTTTTT,CASSLGAVRINEKLFF
-,-,TRBV11-2,TRBJ2-7,TGTGCCAGCAGCTTAGAGCGAAATTCGCGGGAGCAGTACTTC,CASSLERNSREQYF
-,-,TRBV9,TRBJ2-2,TGTGCCAGCAGCCTCAAACTCGGGGAGCTGTTTTTT,CASSLKLGELFF
-,TRBD2,TRBV9,TRBJ2-1,TGTGCCAGCAGCGTAGGGTTCGGGGGAGCGGGGGAGAATGAGCAGTTCTTC,CASSVGFGGAGENEQFF
-,TRBD1,TRBV2,TRBJ2-7,TGTGCCAGCAGGGTGGGACAGGGATACGAGCAGTACTTC,CASRVGQGYEQYF
-,TRBD1,TRBV7-9,TRBJ1-2,TGTGCCAGCAGCTTAGCACAGGGGGGCGGCTACACCTTC,CASSLAQGGGYTF
-,TRBD1,TRBV29-1,TRBJ2-7,TGCAGCGTGGCCGGGGACAGGGGGAGCTACGAGCAGTACTTC,CSVAGDRGSYEQYF
-,TRBD1,TRBV29-1,TRBJ2-1,TGCAGCGTTGAGCCCGGGACAGGACTTGGGGGTGAGCAGTTCTTC,CSVEPGTGLGGEQFF
-,-,TRBV4-3,TRBJ1-4,TGCGCCAGCAGCCAAGAGAGTAATCTGCTTAATGAAAAACTGTTTTTT,CASSQESNLLNEKLFF
once,TRBD2,TRBV10-2,TRBJ2-1,TGCGCCAGCAGTGGGACTAGCGGGACGTACAATGAGCAGTTCTTC,CASSGTSGTYNEQFF
once,-,TRBV13,TRBJ2-1,TGTGCCAGCAGCTTAGGATCGGGTAGTGAGCAGTTCTTC,CASSLGSGSEQFF
-,-,TRBV7-9,TRBJ1-2,TGTGCCAGCAGCTTAGAGGGAGGGGACTATGGCTACACCTTC,CASSLEGGDYGYTF
-,TRBD2,TRBV6-5,TRBJ2-3,TGTGCCAGCAGTCGTAGCGGGAAGAGCACAGATACGCAGTATTTT,CASSRSGKSTDTQYF
-,-,TRBV5-1,TRBJ2-6,TGCGCCAGCAACCGGGACTCTGGGGCCAACGTCCTGACTTTC,CASNRDSGANVLTF
-,TRBD1,TRBV30,TRBJ1-1,TGTGCCTGGAGGGACAGGGGCCGATATGAAGCTTTCTTT,CAWRDRGRYEAFF
-,-,TRBV6-1,TRBJ1-4,TGTGCCAGCAGTGTCGACGGGGGTTCAAAACTGTTTTTT,CASSVDGGSKLFF
-,-,TRBV10-2,TRBJ1-1,TGCGCCAGCAGCCCGACAGGCGTGAACACTGAAGCTTTCTTT,CASSPTGVNTEAFF
-,-,TRBV5-1,TRBJ2-5,TGCGCCAGCAGTTCCCAGGGTCGGGAGCAGTACTTC,CASSSQGREQYF
-,TRBD1,TRBV15,TRBJ1-4,TGTGCCACCAGCGGCGAGTCAGGGACAGGGTATGAAAAACTGTTTTTT,CATSGESGTGYEKLFF
-,-,TRBV6-5,TRBJ1-3,TGTGCCAGCAGTTTAAGGGGGGGGCCTGGAAACACCATATATTTT,CASSLRGGPGNTIYF
-,-,TRBV28,TRBJ1-5,TGTGCCAGCAGCCCGAGGAGAGGATGGAATCAGCCCCAGCATTTT,CASSPRRGWNQPQHF
-,-,TRBV9,TRBJ1-4,TGTGCCAGCAGCGTAGGAGGCGAGGAAAAACTGTTTTTT,CASSVGGEEKLFF
-,-,TRBV28,TRBJ2-1,TGTGCCAGCAGCCAGACTCCTAGCCCCCCGTTCTTC,CASSQTPSPPFF
-,-,TRBV9,TRBJ1-4,TGTGCCAGCAGCGTATCGGGGGCTAATGAAAAACTGTTTTTT,CASSVSGANEKLFF